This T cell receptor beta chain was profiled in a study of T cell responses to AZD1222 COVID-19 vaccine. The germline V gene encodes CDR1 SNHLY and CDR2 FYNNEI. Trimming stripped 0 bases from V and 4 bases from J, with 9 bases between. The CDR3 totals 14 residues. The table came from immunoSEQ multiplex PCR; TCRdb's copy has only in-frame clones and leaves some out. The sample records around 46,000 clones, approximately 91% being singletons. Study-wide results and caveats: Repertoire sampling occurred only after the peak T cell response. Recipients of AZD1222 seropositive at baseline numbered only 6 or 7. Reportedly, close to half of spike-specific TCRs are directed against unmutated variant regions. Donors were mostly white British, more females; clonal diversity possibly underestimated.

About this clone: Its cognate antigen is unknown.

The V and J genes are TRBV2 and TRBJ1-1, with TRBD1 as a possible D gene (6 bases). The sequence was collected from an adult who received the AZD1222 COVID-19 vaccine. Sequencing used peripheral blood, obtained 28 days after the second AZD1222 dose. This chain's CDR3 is CASSEARGPTEAFF. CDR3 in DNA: TGTGCCAGCAGTGAAGCTCGGGGGCCCACTGAAGCTTTCTTT.